This record looks at one TCR beta chain sequence and its context. This specimen belongs to a study of blood T cell repertoires in COVID-19. Turning to the study itself: Acute-phase and convalescent COVID-19 samples originated in the United States, Italy and Spain. PBMCs, B-cell-depleted T cells, or T cells were the source of the cDNA or gDNA that made up the material.

The CDR3 loop spans 13 amino acids. The ends were cut back, 7 bases at V and 4 bases at J, with 11 bases in the middle. The V gene's germline CDR1 is GTSNPN and CDR2 SVGIG (reference sequence). In the authors' methods: For nucleated cells, counts were estimated from reference gene primer amplification. This table comes from immunoSEQ multiplex PCR, and its TCRdb copy is limited to in-frame clones, with some not included. Clone size and V and J calls were adopted from that table, with D and trimming inferred from the DNA. The table includes under 70,000 clones, 90% detected once. This chain connects TRBV30 to TRBJ2-6, with a weak D call TRBD1 (5 bases). The sequencing input was peripheral blood. The source is a man in his fifties or sixties with active COVID-19. In nucleotides, the CDR3 is TGTGCCTCTACAGGATACGGGGCCAACGTCCTGACTTTC. It specifies CASTGYGANVLTF.